These T cell receptor beta chains were read from a single sample in a study of neoadjuvant anti-PD-1 for oral cavity cancer. Clones were read by immunoSEQ multiplex PCR, and TCRdb kept only the in-frame ones, dropping some. The sample records about 15,000 clones, 60% to 70% being singletons. This specimen was PBMCs, taken before nivolumab (anti-PD-1) treatment. The receptors derive from a person aged 35-79 years with oral cavity squamous cell carcinoma. The CDR3 runs from the conserved cysteine through the conserved F or W. The D gene is left open where the match is weak. The listing skips clone size in some rows; elsewhere it reads once, few, many or a size class.

.	TRBV4-1	.	TRBJ1-5	CASSQAGTQAQPQHF	TGCGCCAGCAGCCAAGCGGGAACCCAGGCGCAGCCCCAGCATTTT
.	TRBV19	.	TRBJ2-5	CASSIQGTETQYF	TGTGCCAGTAGTATTCAGGGTACGGAGACCCAGTACTTC
TRBD1	TRBV6-1	.	TRBJ2-7	CATTDRDSYEQYF	TGTGCCACCACCGACAGGGACTCCTACGAGCAGTACTTC
.	TRBV14	.	TRBJ2-5	CASSRTQGSSQETQYF	TGTGCCAGCAGCCGTACACAGGGCAGCTCCCAAGAGACCCAGTACTTC
.	TRBV7-8	few	TRBJ1-6	CASSSGPGGNSPLHF	TGTGCCAGCAGCTCTGGACCCGGGGGTAACTCACCCCTCCACTTT
.	TRBV4-1	once	TRBJ2-7	CASSQKRDYEQYF	TGCGCCAGCAGCCAAAAACGGGACTACGAGCAGTACTTC
TRBD1	TRBV5-8	.	TRBJ2-7	CASSLGQGRNEQYF	TGTGCCAGCAGCTTAGGACAGGGAAGAAACGAGCAGTACTTC
.	TRBV7-9	.	TRBJ1-1	CASSRTENTEAFF	TGTGCCAGCAGCCGTACAGAGAACACTGAAGCTTTCTTT
TRBD2	TRBV19	.	TRBJ2-5	CASSTLAGGRETQYF	TGTGCCAGTAGTACCCTAGCGGGGGGGCGAGAGACCCAGTACTTC
.	TRBV5-5	.	TRBJ2-2	CASSLIPVTKLTGELFF	TGTGCCAGCAGCTTGATTCCGGTCACGAAGCTCACCGGGGAGCTGTTTTTT
.	TRBV7-6	.	TRBJ2-5	CASSLEVQGGMRETQYF	TGTGCCAGCAGCTTAGAAGTACAAGGGGGGATGCGGGAGACCCAGTACTTC
.	TRBV6-6	.	TRBJ1-5	CASSFLSGEQPQHF	TGTGCCAGCAGTTTCCTATCAGGGGAACAGCCCCAGCATTTT
.	TRBV5-1	.	TRBJ2-2	CASSLLTKTGELFF	TGCGCCAGCAGCTTACTGACAAAAACCGGGGAGCTGTTTTTT
TRBD2	TRBV15	.	TRBJ2-3	CATSRGSGGGPDTQYF	TGTGCCACCAGCAGAGGATCGGGAGGGGGGCCAGATACGCAGTATTTT
.	TRBV6-1	.	TRBJ2-6	CASSEEHRASGANVLTF	TGTGCCAGCAGTGAAGAACACAGGGCTTCTGGGGCCAACGTCCTGACTTTC
.	TRBV29-1	.	TRBJ1-2	CSVEGGAPGYTF	TGCAGCGTTGAAGGGGGGGCGCCTGGCTACACCTTC
.	TRBV30	once	TRBJ1-3	CAWSRGGNTIYF	TGTGCCTGGAGTAGGGGGGGAAACACCATATATTTT
.	TRBV4-1	few	TRBJ2-7	CASSQDPASSYEQYF	TGCGCCAGCAGCCAAGATCCCGCTAGTAGCTACGAGCAGTACTTC
.	TRBV2	few	TRBJ1-5	CASSAGLWQPQHF	TGTGCCAGCAGTGCAGGGCTGTGGCAGCCCCAGCATTTT
.	TRBV19	.	TRBJ1-2	CASSRYTF	TGTGCCAGTAGCCGCTACACCTTC
.	TRBV2	.	TRBJ1-4	CASSEALQLNEKLFF	TGTGCCAGCAGTGAAGCGCTTCAACTTAATGAAAAACTGTTTTTT
TRBD1	TRBV11-2	.	TRBJ1-1	CASSLLGQANTEAFF	TGTGCCAGCAGCTTACTAGGACAGGCGAACACTGAAGCTTTCTTT
.	TRBV11-2	few	TRBJ2-1	CASSLSAEPSGFF	TGTGCCAGCAGCTTATCCGCTGAGCCCTCCGGGTTCTTC
.	TRBV7-9	few	TRBJ2-3	CASSLNTQYF	TGTGCCAGCAGCCTCAACACGCAGTATTTT
.	TRBV27	.	TRBJ2-1	CASAWKRDEQFF	TGTGCCAGCGCCTGGAAGAGAGATGAGCAGTTCTTC
.	TRBV9	.	TRBJ2-1	CASSVQDSSYNEQFF	TGTGCCAGCAGCGTACAGGACAGTTCCTACAATGAGCAGTTCTTC
.	TRBV7-2	.	TRBJ1-2	CASSLLRRNGYTF	TGTGCCAGCAGCTTATTAAGGCGGAATGGCTACACCTTC
.	TRBV28	.	TRBJ1-3	CASSFGGTGNTIYF	TGTGCCAGCAGTTTTGGGGGCACTGGAAACACCATATATTTT
.	TRBV7-7	.	TRBJ2-3	CASSLGWGDTQYF	TGTGCCAGCAGCTTAGGATGGGGGGATACGCAGTATTTT
TRBD1	TRBV5-5	few	TRBJ1-2	CASSPDPGQGGNYGYTF	TGTGCCAGCAGCCCCGATCCCGGACAGGGTGGCAACTATGGCTACACCTTC
TRBD1	TRBV2	.	TRBJ1-4	CASSGGQGSRTNEKLFF	TGTGCCAGCAGTGGGGGACAGGGCAGTAGGACTAATGAAAAACTGTTTTTT
.	TRBV6-1	.	TRBJ2-7	CASSADGYEQYF	TGTGCCAGCAGTGCGGACGGATACGAGCAGTACTTC
.	TRBV28	.	TRBJ1-4	CASSLGGSSEKLFF	TGTGCCAGCAGTTTAGGGGGGTCGAGTGAAAAACTGTTTTTT
.	TRBV29-1	.	TRBJ2-1	CSVRVNEQFF	TGCAGCGTCAGGGTCAATGAGCAGTTCTTC
.	TRBV5-8	.	TRBJ1-1	CASSGGLWSTEAFF	TGTGCCAGCAGCGGGGGACTTTGGTCCACTGAAGCTTTCTTT
TRBD1	TRBV7-2	.	TRBJ1-5	CASSRGGTGNQPQHF	TGTGCCAGCAGCCGAGGGGGCACGGGCAATCAGCCCCAGCATTTT
TRBD2	TRBV6-1	few	TRBJ2-7	CASSEVGDRGDEQYF	TGTGCCAGCAGTGAAGTGGGGGACCGGGGGGACGAGCAGTACTTC
.	TRBV19	few	TRBJ2-3	CASSPRTDTQYF	TGTGCCAGTAGTCCTCGCACAGATACGCAGTATTTT
.	TRBV5-5	.	TRBJ1-6	CASSSEQGTFPLSPLHF	TGTGCCAGCAGCTCCGAGCAGGGGACTTTCCCGCTATCACCCCTCCACTTT
.	TRBV29-1	.	TRBJ2-2	CSGSLGVQNTGELFF	TGCAGTGGGTCCCTCGGGGTACAGAACACCGGGGAGCTGTTTTTT